The 16 T cell receptor beta chains given below trace back to one sample, sequenced in a study of radiation and T cells in renal cell carcinoma. Sequencing was performed with immunoSEQ multiplex PCR; in TCRdb, only in-frame clones are kept and a portion is missing. The table records about 150,000 clones, about 85% of them present only once. Time point denoted: baseline pretreatment blood. The treatment was: 15 Gy SBRT to primary tumor, nephrectomy 4 weeks later. This sample comprised blood, obtained from a patient whose treatment included radiotherapy and nephrectomy. These receptors all come from a woman aged 65 to 85 with renal cell carcinoma.

The chain carries TRBV2 and TRBJ1-5, with D unclear. The CDR3 is 15 residues long. In germline, CDR1 is SNHLY, CDR2 FYNNEI. The ends were cut back, 1 base at V and 0 bases at J, with 7 bases in the middle. The DNA for the CDR3 is TGTGCCAGCAGTGAAGGGCAGTATAGCAATCAGCCCCAGCATTTT. Its protein is CASSEGQYSNQPQHF.

This clone came up a few times. This sequence joins TRBV7-2 and TRBJ2-7; D uncertain. Germline V lookup: CDR1 SGHTA, CDR2 FQGNSA. V was trimmed by 0 bases and J by 9 bases, leaving 9 bases between them. The CDR3 contains 12 residues. CDR3 region: CASSLAEPVQYF. The CDR3, as DNA: TGTGCCAGCAGCTTAGCTGAGCCCGTGCAGTACTTC.

The chain employs TRBV9 and TRBJ2-7; unclear D gene. Between the trimmed V and J ends, which lost 2 bases and 4 bases, there was a span of 4 bases. In germline, CDR1 is SGDLS, CDR2 YYNGEE. The length of the CDR3 is 11 residues. The CDR3 DNA sequence: TGTGCCAGCAGCGTCAGGTACGAGCAGTACTTC. Its translation is CASSVRYEQYF.

This chain uses TRBV19 with TRBJ1-1; 10 bases map to TRBD1. Germline CDR1 reads LNHDA; CDR2 reads SQIVND (reference sequence). Trimming took 6 bases from V and 5 from J; bases not matched to a gene: 15. The CDR3 has 17 amino acids. The CDR3 DNA follows: TGTGCCAGTAGAAACCCCCCCGGGACAGGGGACGAAACTGAAGCTTTCTTT. Amino acids: CASRNPPGTGDETEAFF.

The chain links TRBV9 to TRBJ2-3; D is possibly TRBD1 (5 bases). Germline CDR1 SGDLS, CDR2 YYNGEE. Trimming took off 2 bases at V and 0 bases at J, with 7 bases between the two ends. The CDR3 loop spans 14 amino acids. CDR3 DNA: TGTGCCAGCAGCGTGGACACCAGCACAGATACGCAGTATTTT. Residues: CASSVDTSTDTQYF. Drawing the rest from reference TRBV9 and TRBJ2-3, the complete variable domain is DSGVTQTPKHLITATGQRVTLRCSPRSGDLSVYWYQQSLDQGLQFLIQYYNGEERAKGNILERFSAQQFPDLHSELNLSSLELGDSALYFCASSVDTSTDTQYFGPGTRLTVL.

This clone appeared a few times. This chain links TRBV5-4 with TRBJ1-1; perhaps TRBD1 as D (5 bases). The germline gives CDR1 SGHNT, CDR2 YYREEE (reference sequence). V was trimmed by 4 bases and J by 4 bases, leaving 17 bases between them. The CDR3 has 15 amino acids. The CDR3 nucleotides are TGTGCCAGCAGCCCCGTTGGGGGGGTGACCACTGAAGCTTTCTTT. Its protein product is CASSPVGGVTTEAFF.

The V call is TRBV10-2, the J call TRBJ1-5, with D possibly matching TRBD1 (5 bases). Germline V gene lookup returns CDR1 WSHSY and CDR2 SAAADI. The V and J ends lost 8 bases and 3 bases respectively, with 14 bases between them. The CDR3 runs 14 residues. For the CDR3, the DNA is TGCGCCAGCTGGGACCTCCAACCCAATCAGCCCCAGCATTTT. This sequence encodes CASWDLQPNQPQHF.

This CDR3 is CASSQDPLAGGPDTQYF. The CDR3 coding sequence is TGCGCCAGCAGCCAAGATCCCCTAGCGGGGGGGCCAGATACGCAGTATTTT. The V and J genes are TRBV4-3 and TRBJ2-3, with 12 bases lining up with TRBD2. Germline trimming cut 0 bases from V and 4 bases from J; bases unmatched to any gene: 5. The CDR3 extends over 17 amino acids. CDR1 and CDR2 (germline): LGHNA, YSLEER.

The rearrangement joins TRBV5-6 to TRBJ1-3, with D tentatively TRBD1 (5 bases). CDR1 is SGHDT, CDR2 YYEEEE, per germline. This CDR3 is 15 amino acids long. The V and J ends lost 1 base and 0 bases respectively, with 8 bases between them. CDR3 coding DNA: TGTGCCAGCAGCTTGTGGGGCCTCTCTGGAAACACCATATATTTT. Its protein is CASSLWGLSGNTIYF.

The chain is built from TRBV10-3 and TRBJ2-7; TRBD2 is a possible D gene (5 bases). Trimming took off 2 bases at V and 9 bases at J, with 14 bases between the two ends. Germline V gene data show CDR1 as ENHRY and CDR2 as SYGVKD. This CDR3 contains 13 residues. The CDR3 spells CAISETNGESQYF. The CDR3 nucleotides read TGTGCCATCAGTGAGACCAACGGGGAATCGCAGTACTTC.

The chain carries TRBV19 and TRBJ2-7; unclear D gene. This CDR3 has 14 amino acids. Trimming shortened V by 7 bases and J by 0 bases, and 13 bases separated the two germline ends. Germline CDR1 and CDR2: LNHDA and SQIVND (reference sequence). CDR3 sequence: CASKETSSSYEQYF. In DNA form, the CDR3 reads TGTGCCAGTAAGGAGACTTCTTCCTCCTACGAGCAGTACTTC.

This clone was detected only once. The CDR3: CASSDGTRTTDTQYF. For the CDR3, the DNA is TGTGCCAGCAGCGACGGGACTAGAACCACAGATACGCAGTATTTT. The V and J genes are TRBV5-4 and TRBJ2-3, with 8 bases lining up with TRBD2. V lost 4 bases to trimming and J lost 2 bases; unmatched junction nucleotides: 6. CDR1 and CDR2 (germline): SGHNT, YYREEE (reference sequence). This CDR3 is built from 15 residues.

The chain carries TRBV30 and TRBJ2-3; 8 nucleotides align to TRBD2. This CDR3 is 16 amino acids long. The germline CDR1 and CDR2 sequences are GTSNPN and SVGIG (reference sequence). Germline trimming cut 0 bases from V and 5 bases from J; bases unmatched to any gene: 10. CDR3 nucleotide sequence: TGTGCCTGGAGTGTACTATCGGGGGGGCGGTTAGATACGCAGTATTTT. Protein product: CAWSVLSGGRLDTQYF. The full variable domain, completed using reference TRBV30 and TRBJ2-3, is SQTIHQWPATLVQPVGSPLSLECTVEGTSNPNLYWYRQAAGRGLQLLFYSVGIGQISSEVPQNLSASRPQDRQFILSSKKLLLSDSGFYLCAWSVLSGGRLDTQYFGPGTRLTVL.

A single count supports this clone. V usage is TRBV7-9 and J usage is TRBJ1-6, with a possible D match to TRBD1 (6 bases). This CDR3 is built from 15 residues. Germline values: CDR1 SEHNR, CDR2 FQNEAQ (reference sequence). V was cut by 4 bases and J by 7 bases, with 14 bases left in between. CDR3 region: CASSSHTGYNSPLHF. For the CDR3, the DNA is TGTGCCAGCAGCTCTCATACAGGGTACAATTCACCCCTCCACTTT.

V is TRBV30 and J is TRBJ2-5, with D perhaps assigned TRBD1 or TRBD2 (5 bases each). V lost 3 bases and J 7 bases, leaving 15 bases between the germline ends. Germline-derived CDR1 and CDR2 are GTSNPN and SVGIG (reference sequence). CDR3 size: 13 residues. The CDR3 protein is CAWRGPRSGTQYF. CDR3 sequence (DNA): TGTGCCTGGAGGGGACCTCGCTCGGGGACCCAGTACTTC.

V gene TRBV4-1 combines with J gene TRBJ1-3; weak D call: TRBD1 (6 bases). CDR3 length: 17 amino acids. Looked up from germline, CDR1 is MGHRA and CDR2 is YSYEKL. V lost 0 bases and J lost 0, with 12 bases in between. The CDR3 sequence: CASSQDWTDPSGNTIYF. In DNA, the CDR3 is TGCGCCAGCAGCCAAGATTGGACAGACCCCTCTGGAAACACCATATATTTT.